The 32 T cell receptor beta chains presented below share a single source sample, sequenced in a study of CD8 T cells in ankylosing spondylitis. TCRdb re-analysed the 5' RACE reads in MiXCR, keeping a single row per CDR3 protein. The profile shows around 140,000 distinct CDR3 sequences, over 9.5% of them singletons. The specimen was blood, either unsorted or a sorted T cell fraction (not recorded which). The receptors were sampled from a female donor with ankylosing spondylitis or in good health (not recorded which).

In its sample, this clonotype was seen a few times. The rearrangement joins TRBV10-1 to TRBJ2-5, with D unclear. Trimming cost V 0 bases and J 1 base, with 6 bases left between them. From germline, CDR1 is WNHNN and CDR2 SYGVQD (reference sequence). The CDR3 sequence is 14 residues long. CDR3 in amino acids: CASSESGIQETQYF. CDR3 DNA sequence: TGCGCCAGCAGTGAGTCTGGGATCCAAGAGACCCAGTACTTC.

This clonotype was detected only a few times. The chain recombines TRBV6-5 with TRBJ2-2; no definite D call. CDR1 MNHEY and CDR2 SVGAGI come from the germline V gene. This CDR3 comprises 13 residues. V shed 4 bases and J shed 6 bases, with 9 bases lying between them. CDR3 DNA: TGTGCCAGCAGTTCCAAAGGCGCCGGGGAGCTGTTTTTT. Its translation: CASSSKGAGELFF.

This clonotype was detected ten times or more. V is TRBV29-1 and J is TRBJ2-7, with TRBD1 as a possible D gene (6 bases). CDR1 and CDR2 from the germline V gene are SQVTM and ANQGSEA. This CDR3 region has 14 residues. The V and J ends lost 2 bases and 2 bases respectively, with 13 bases between them. The CDR3 region has the DNA TGCAGCGTTGAAAAGGGCAGGGGACCCTACGAGCAGTACTTC. Amino acid sequence: CSVEKGRGPYEQYF.

At least ten counts were recorded for this clonotype. The chain couples TRBV27 to TRBJ1-1; 8 bases align to TRBD1. Germline trimming cut 4 bases from V and 4 bases from J; bases unmatched to any gene: 17. This CDR3 comprises 18 residues. From germline, CDR1 is MNHEY and CDR2 SMNVEV (reference sequence). The CDR3, as DNA: TGTGCCAGCAGTTCCTTCACAGGGGGTCGTGCCCTCGGCACTGAAGCTTTCTTT. Translating gives CASSSFTGGRALGTEAFF.

This chain links TRBV29-1 with TRBJ1-1; D remains unclear. The CDR3 consists of 12 residues. Trimming took off 3 bases at V and 0 bases at J, with 5 bases between the two ends. The germline V gene encodes CDR1 SQVTM and CDR2 ANQGSEA. CDR3: CSVDPVNTEAFF. In DNA, the CDR3 is TGCAGCGTTGACCCGGTGAACACTGAAGCTTTCTTT.

This clonotype was counted many times. This chain joins TRBV7-9 and TRBJ2-3; D gene unclear. This CDR3 has 14 amino acids. V lost 2 bases and J lost 2, with 8 bases in between. The germline CDR1 and CDR2 sequences are SEHNR and FQNEAQ (reference sequence). The CDR3 protein is CASSLLPNTDTQYF. The CDR3 nucleotides are TGTGCCAGCAGCTTATTACCTAACACAGATACGCAGTATTTT.

In this sample, this clonotype turned up a few times. The J gene is TRBJ2-7, the V gene TRBV11-2; possible D gene TRBD2, 6 bases. Looked up from germline, CDR1 is SGHAT and CDR2 is FQNNGV. V was pared by 3 bases and J by 3 bases, with 12 bases between. This CDR3 has 14 residues. The DNA for the CDR3 is TGTGCCAGCAGCTTTGGCGGGACTCGCTACGAGCAGTACTTC. The encoded protein is CASSFGGTRYEQYF.

This clonotype has at least ten counts. The chain joins TRBV19 to TRBJ1-5; no definite D call. The V gene lost 8 bases and the J gene lost 3 bases, with 8 bases spanning the gap. Germline values: CDR1 LNHDA, CDR2 SQIVND (reference sequence). This CDR3 contains 12 residues. CDR3 DNA sequence: TGTGCCAGTTCCGGATTCAATCAGCCCCAGCATTTT. This sequence encodes CASSGFNQPQHF. The whole variable domain, filled in from reference TRBV19 and TRBJ1-5, reads DGGITQSPKYLFRKEGQNVTLSCEQNLNHDAMYWYRQDPGQGLRLIYYSQIVNDFQKGDIAEGYSVSREKKESFPLTVTSAQKNPTAFYLCASSGFNQPQHFGDGTRLSIL.

This chain connects TRBV2 to TRBJ1-2, with TRBD1 matching over 9 bases. V gave up 7 bases and J gave up 2 bases; unmatched junction bases: 5. The germline gives CDR1 SNHLY, CDR2 FYNNEI. CDR3 length equals 14 residues. The CDR3 loop reads CASKWDRENYGYTF. CDR3 bases: TGTGCCAGCAAATGGGACAGGGAAAACTATGGCTACACCTTC.

The count of this clonotype is one. A much larger clone sits a single nucleotide away, making a read error possible. The chain couples TRBV2 to TRBJ2-1; D may be TRBD1 (7 bases). Germline CDR1 is SNHLY and CDR2 is FYNNEI. This CDR3 has 14 amino acids. The V and J ends lost 11 bases and 9 bases respectively, with 23 bases between them. CDR3 bases: TGTGCCGCCCTGGAGGGGGCATACAAGATTGAGCAGTTCTTC. This gives the protein CAALEGAYKIEQFF.

This clonotype was seen repeatedly, ten times or more. This chain connects TRBV28 to TRBJ1-3; D not resolved. Germline V gene lookup returns CDR1 MDHEN and CDR2 SYDVKM. Trimming left V 5 bases short and J 3 bases short, with 14 bases between. The length of the CDR3 is 15 residues. The CDR3: CASSPPEGSGNTIYF. Here the CDR3 DNA reads TGTGCCAGCAGTCCCCCTGAAGGGAGTGGAAACACCATATATTTT. Full variable domain (missing parts from reference TRBV28 and TRBJ1-3): DVKVTQSSRYLVKRTGEKVFLECVQDMDHENMFWYRQDPGLGLRLIYFSYDVKMKEKGDIPEGYSVSREKKERFSLILESASTNQTSMYLCASSPPEGSGNTIYFGEGSWLTVV.

About this clonotype: One base away lies a much larger clone, so this may be a sequencing read error. The chain uses TRBV5-6 and TRBJ2-1, with D unclear. There are 11 residues in the CDR3. The germline V gene encodes CDR1 SGHDT and CDR2 YYEEEE. V gave up 6 bases and J gave up 10 bases, with 11 bases separating them. The CDR3 here is CASNFSVEQFF. CDR3 nucleotide sequence: TGTGCCAGCAACTTTTCTGTCGAGCAGTTCTTC.

This clonotype showed up many times. This sequence joins TRBV9 and TRBJ2-1, with D possibly being TRBD2 (5 bases). The germline V and J ends were trimmed by 1 base and 4 bases, with 15 bases remaining between them. The V gene's germline CDR1 is SGDLS and CDR2 YYNGEE. The CDR3 sequence is 16 residues long. The CDR3 region is CASSVSEGERYNEQFF. DNA of the CDR3: TGTGCCAGCAGCGTATCAGAGGGAGAGAGGTACAATGAGCAGTTCTTC.

This clonotype was observed many times. The CDR3 bases are TGTGCCAGCAGCTTAAGCCCTGAAGCTTTCTTT. Its translation is CASSLSPEAFF. The V gene is TRBV7-9, the J gene TRBJ1-1, with D hard to call. The CDR3 length is 11 residues. CDR1 is SEHNR and CDR2 is FQNEAQ in the germline V gene (reference sequence). Deletions cut 2 bases from V and 6 bases from J, with 4 bases between.

In its sample, this clonotype was seen many times. V and J are TRBV19 and TRBJ2-3; D not resolved. Germline values: CDR1 LNHDA, CDR2 SQIVND (reference sequence). With 5 bases removed from V and 3 bases from J, the gap between germline ends came to 9 bases. This CDR3 comprises 13 residues. CDR3 residues: CASSPTGTDTQYF. DNA of the CDR3: TGTGCCAGTAGTCCAACCGGGACAGATACGCAGTATTTT.

This clonotype was detected many times. The chain joins TRBV12-3 or TRBV12-4 to TRBJ1-2; D unresolved. This CDR3 has 15 residues. The V end was cut by 6 bases, the J end by 2 bases, with 16 bases between. The CDR3, as DNA: TGTGCCAGCAGAAGGATGACCCACGAGAACTATGGCTACACCTTC. Protein product: CASRRMTHENYGYTF.

The chain is built from TRBV14 and TRBJ2-3; possibly TRBD2 for D (6 bases). Per germline, CDR1 SGHDN and CDR2 FVKESK. V was cut by 2 bases and J by 2 bases, with 11 bases left in between. This CDR3 contains 15 residues. The chain's CDR3 is CASSQRDSYTDTQYF. The CDR3 DNA is TGTGCCAGCAGCCAACGGGACTCCTACACAGATACGCAGTATTTT.

This clonotype has ten or more counts. CDR3 bases: TGTGCCAGCAGCTTGGGTGGAGGGGGCGCGTTAAATGAGCAGTTCTTC. Translation gives CASSLGGGGALNEQFF. The J gene is TRBJ2-1, the V gene TRBV5-8, with D possibly matching TRBD1 (7 bases). CDR3 length equals 16 residues. V was shortened by 0 bases and J by 7 bases, with 17 bases between the two germline ends. Per germline, CDR1 SGHTS and CDR2 YDEGEE.

This clonotype was counted ten times or more. The chain links TRBV20-1 to TRBJ2-2, with TRBD2 identical over 7 bases. Germline V gene data show CDR1 as DFQATT and CDR2 as SNEGSKA (reference sequence). The CDR3 length is 16 residues. V lost 4 bases, J lost 2 bases, and 10 bases stayed unmatched. In nucleotides, the CDR3 is TGCAGTGCTACTCTCGGGGCTAGCGGTAACACCGGGGAGCTGTTTTTT. Translating it yields CSATLGASGNTGELFF.

This clonotype occurred many times. The chain has TRBV20-1 and TRBJ2-1, with TRBD2 matching over 8 bases. The CDR3 sequence is 14 residues long. In germline, CDR1 is DFQATT, CDR2 SNEGSKA (reference sequence). Trimming cost V 5 bases and J 5 bases; bases outside gene matches: 8. CDR3 in amino acids: CSAGVAGQDNEQFF. The CDR3 DNA is TGCAGTGCTGGCGTAGCGGGACAAGACAATGAGCAGTTCTTC.

This clonotype was recorded many times. The CDR3 reads CSARGATGGYNEQFF. CDR3 DNA: TGCAGTGCTAGAGGGGCGACAGGGGGATACAATGAGCAGTTCTTC. The chain links TRBV20-1 to TRBJ2-1, with TRBD1 identical over 9 bases. This CDR3 contains 15 residues. Germline V gene lookup returns CDR1 DFQATT and CDR2 SNEGSKA (reference sequence). Losses at the gene ends were 1 base for V and 4 bases for J; bases not matched to a gene: 5.

This clonotype was seen at least ten times. This chain joins TRBV20-1 and TRBJ2-5; D gene uncertain. Germline CDR1 is DFQATT and CDR2 is SNEGSKA (reference sequence). Trimming left V 5 bases short and J 5 bases short, with 15 bases between. The CDR3 contains 13 residues. The CDR3 here is CSAQAKIQETQYF. The CDR3 DNA reads TGCAGTGCTCAGGCCAAAATCCAGGAGACCCAGTACTTC.

This clonotype was observed many times. This chain uses TRBV20-1 with TRBJ1-1, with D possibly TRBD1 on 6 matching bases. CDR3 size: 15 residues. V lost 1 base to trimming and J lost 6 bases, with 18 bases between them. From germline, CDR1 is DFQATT and CDR2 SNEGSKA (reference sequence). The CDR3 coding sequence is TGCAGTGCTAGAGTGGGGGCGCAGGGTTTGGCTGAAGCTTTCTTT. Protein: CSARVGAQGLAEAFF.

Turning to this clonotype: A much larger clone lies one base from this, so it may be a read error. This chain connects TRBV7-9 to TRBJ1-1; no clear D gene. Germline CDR1 reads SEHNR; CDR2 reads FQNEAQ (reference sequence). V lost 5 bases to trimming and J lost 10 bases, with 17 bases between them. There are 13 residues in the CDR3. This CDR3 is CASSRTGSVGAFF. The CDR3 region has the DNA TGTGCCAGCAGCCGGACGGGATCAGTAGGAGCTTTCTTT.

This chain links TRBV7-9 with TRBJ2-2, with D perhaps being TRBD1 or TRBD2 (5 bases each). V was clipped by 5 bases and J by 3 bases, with 16 bases between them. The CDR3 covers 16 residues. CDR1 and CDR2 from the germline V gene are SEHNR and FQNEAQ (reference sequence). This CDR3 reads CASSIGRGRDTGELFF. The CDR3 DNA follows: TGTGCCAGCAGCATAGGCCGGGGCAGGGACACCGGGGAGCTGTTTTTT.

This clonotype was recorded at least ten times. The chain carries TRBV6-5 and TRBJ2-1, with TRBD2 matching over 14 bases. The V gene's germline CDR1 is MNHEY and CDR2 SVGAGI. The CDR3 loop spans 15 amino acids. The junction had 4 bases not matched to a gene; V was cut back by 4 bases and J by 8 bases. DNA for the CDR3: TGTGCCAGCAGTTCGACTAGCGGGGGGGCCCATGAGCAGTTCTTC. This gives the protein CASSSTSGGAHEQFF.

In its sample, this clonotype was seen a few times. This chain uses TRBV19 with TRBJ2-3; possibly TRBD1 for D (6 bases). The CDR3 has 13 residues. The germline CDR1 and CDR2 sequences are LNHDA and SQIVND (reference sequence). V lost 8 bases and J lost 1, with 10 bases in between. The DNA for the CDR3 is TGTGCCAGTTCCTACAGGGGCACAGATACGCAGTATTTT. As protein: CASSYRGTDTQYF.

The chain couples TRBV6-4 to TRBJ2-2; D might be TRBD2 (5 bases). CDR3 length: 14 residues. With 0 bases removed from V and 5 bases from J, the gap between germline ends came to 7 bases. In germline, CDR1 is MRHNA, CDR2 SNTAGT. In nucleotides, the CDR3 is TGTGCCAGCAGTGACTCCGGGGAAACCGGGGAGCTGTTTTTT. This gives the protein CASSDSGETGELFF.

This sequence joins TRBV3-1 and TRBJ2-5, with D possibly matching TRBD1 (5 bases). With 2 bases removed from V and 1 base from J, the gap between germline ends came to 8 bases. The germline CDR1 and CDR2 sequences are LGHDT and YNNKEL (reference sequence). The CDR3 covers 14 residues. CDR3 sequence (DNA): TGTGCCAGCAGCCAAAGACAGAGCCAAGAGACCCAGTACTTC. It specifies CASSQRQSQETQYF.

A word on this clonotype: Germline and junction disagree at one end, which may indicate a read error. This chain uses TRBV7-3 with TRBJ2-2; D not resolved. CDR3 size: 14 residues. Germline V gene lookup returns CDR1 SGHTA and CDR2 FQGTGA. The DNA of the CDR3 is TGTGCTAGCACTCGGGCGACGAACGCCGGGGAGCTGTTTTTT. Translation: CASTRATNAGELFF.

This clonotype was detected many times. V and J are TRBV11-2 and TRBJ2-1; D is perhaps TRBD1 (6 bases). The ends were cut back, 3 bases at V and 4 bases at J, with 13 bases in the middle. The CDR3 runs to 15 residues. Germline V lookup: CDR1 SGHAT, CDR2 FQNNGV. The CDR3 loop reads CASSFGGGLYNEQFF. CDR3 bases: TGTGCCAGCAGCTTCGGTGGGGGCCTATACAATGAGCAGTTCTTC.

The table lists this clonotype with a count of one. The junction shows a germline mismatch at one end, possibly a read error. The rearrangement uses TRBV4-2 and TRBJ2-1; perhaps D is TRBD1 or TRBD2 (5 bases each). The CDR3 totals 19 residues. The V gene's germline CDR1 is LGHNA and CDR2 YNFKEQ. DNA for the CDR3: TGTGCCAGTAGCCACAACGCGGGCGAGATCAGGGTGTCCTACAATGAGCAGTTCTTC. Its translation is CASSHNAGEIRVSYNEQFF.